This TCR beta chain was recorded in a study of human T cells and chemical hapten exposure. As for time point: patch test 2, 6 weeks after DPC sensitization. Sample treatment: therapeutic diphenylcyclopropenone sensitization with weekly scalp DPC. Total RNA extraction was carried out from unfractionated whole blood. Whole-study results and caveats: Patch test score was positively correlated with the counts of TCRs that had expanded at PT1.

V was cut by 4 bases and J by 3 bases, with 7 bases left in between. CDR3 length: 12 amino acids. In germline, CDR1 is SGHTA, CDR2 FQGNSA. In TCRdb, the RACE reads were re-called with MiXCR into one record per CDR3 protein. This sample carries 110,000 or so distinct CDR3 sequences, 9.2% of them seen once, and the ten largest clones take approximately 3%. This clonotype has more than one count but fewer than ten. Its antigen is still unknown. The TCR was taken from a middle-aged woman with alopecia areata. Some clones in this sample may be carry-over from other donors' samples. This chain connects TRBV7-2 to TRBJ2-7; D unclear. This material consisted of whole blood, taken in connection with sensitization to the hapten diphenylcyclopropenone (DPC). CDR3 in amino acids: CASSSSRYEQYF. DNA for the CDR3: TGTGCCAGCAGCTCCAGTCGCTACGAGCAGTACTTC.